Below, 13 T cell receptor beta chains from the same sample are listed, as sequenced in a study of cytotoxic CD8 clonotypes in ibrutinib-treated CLL. Some clones are missing from TCRdb's copy, which holds only in-frame ones; the method was immunoSEQ multiplex PCR. This sample yields some 200,000 clones, of which about 75% are seen a single time; about 6.2% belongs to the top ten. Sequencing used PBMCs, obtained after 12 months of ibrutinib treatment. These receptors came from a human donor with chronic lymphocytic leukemia.

This chain connects TRBV6-1 to TRBJ1-4; D is undetermined. The CDR3 is 15 residues long. Looked up from germline, CDR1 is MNHNS and CDR2 is SASEGT. Between the trimmed V and J ends, which lost 6 bases and 8 bases, there was a span of 19 bases. The CDR3 region has the DNA TGTGCCAGCAGGGAGGCCGTGGGGATTCGGGAAAAACTGTTTTTT. Its translation is CASREAVGIREKLFF.

The gene calls are TRBV6-1 and TRBJ1-5; D is uncertain. CDR3 length equals 14 residues. From germline, CDR1 is MNHNS and CDR2 SASEGT. V shed 4 bases and J shed 3 bases, with 10 bases lying between them. The CDR3, as DNA: TGTGCCAGCAGTGTAAACAGCTACAATCAGCCCCAGCATTTT. It specifies CASSVNSYNQPQHF.

This chain uses TRBV19 with TRBJ1-2; TRBD1 matches 7 bases. Germline loops: CDR1 LNHDA, CDR2 SQIVND (reference sequence). V dropped 7 bases and J dropped 14; count of bases not matched to a gene: 10. The CDR3 contains 11 residues. This CDR3 is CASTRDSSSTF. The CDR3 coding sequence is TGTGCCAGTACCCGGGACAGTAGTAGTACCTTC.

The V call is TRBV30, the J call TRBJ1-5, with a weak D call TRBD1 (5 bases). V lost 0 bases and J 6 bases, leaving 18 bases between the germline ends. The CDR3 is 16 residues long. The V gene's germline CDR1 is GTSNPN and CDR2 SVGIG (reference sequence). The CDR3, as DNA: TGTGCCTGGAGTGTAGGGGCGGCACGGCAATTTCAGCCCCAGCATTTT. It codes for CAWSVGAARQFQPQHF.

This chain joins TRBV28 and TRBJ1-4; D is uncertain. The CDR3 loop spans 11 amino acids. V dropped 6 bases and J dropped 6 bases, with 5 bases sitting between them. The germline V gene encodes CDR1 MDHEN and CDR2 SYDVKM. For the CDR3, the DNA is TGTGCCAGCAGCCCCTATGAAAAACTGTTTTTT. It specifies CASSPYEKLFF.

The count of this clone is one. The V and J genes are TRBV18 and TRBJ1-5; tentatively, D is TRBD1 (6 bases). The germline V gene has CDR1 KGHSH and CDR2 LQKENI. CDR3 length: 15 amino acids. V shed 6 bases and J shed 0 bases, with 12 bases lying between them. The CDR3: CASSKGQTSNQPQHF. Written as DNA, the CDR3 is TGTGCCAGCTCCAAAGGACAGACTAGCAATCAGCCCCAGCATTTT.

The chain combines TRBV4-2 with TRBJ2-7; D is possibly TRBD2 (7 bases). Trimming pared 1 base from V and 7 bases from J, leaving 17 bases between. This CDR3 contains 15 residues. The germline gives CDR1 LGHNA, CDR2 YNFKEQ. The CDR3 coding sequence is TGTGCCAGCAGCCAAGTACCCGGGGGGACACTAGAGCAGTACTTC. Encoded protein: CASSQVPGGTLEQYF.

This clone was picked up a small number of times. This chain links TRBV25-1 with TRBJ1-2; 9 positions match TRBD1. V lost 2 bases and J lost 10; bases outside the gene matches: 8. CDR1 MGHDK and CDR2 SYGVNS come from the germline V gene. This CDR3 has 14 amino acids. CDR3 in DNA: TGTGCCAGCAGTGAAGCCGGGACAGGGAGTGACTACACCTTC. Translation gives CASSEAGTGSDYTF.

Ten or more counts support this clone. J is TRBJ2-1 and V is TRBV6-5; unclear D gene. CDR1 and CDR2 from the germline V gene are MNHEY and SVGAGI. This CDR3 comprises 16 residues. Trimming stripped 0 bases from V and 5 bases from J, with 14 bases between. The CDR3: CASSYSYSKLNNEQFF. The CDR3 region has the DNA TGTGCCAGCAGTTACTCGTACTCGAAATTGAACAATGAGCAGTTCTTC.

The chain links TRBV5-1 to TRBJ1-1; no definite D call. The CDR3 runs to 15 residues. Germline V CDR1 and CDR2: SGHRS, YFSETQ. The V end lost 4 bases, the J end lost 1 base, and 14 bases lay between the germline ends. The CDR3 reads CASSVGSWGNTEAFF. CDR3 DNA sequence: TGCGCCAGCAGCGTGGGGTCTTGGGGGAACACTGAAGCTTTCTTT.

Only a few counts were recorded for this clone. This chain joins TRBV5-1 and TRBJ2-7, with 10 bases fitting TRBD2. The CDR3 has 15 residues. The V gene's germline CDR1 is SGHRS and CDR2 YFSETQ. Trimming took 0 bases from V and 6 from J; bases not matched to a gene: 6. For the CDR3, the DNA is TGCGCCAGCAGCTTGGAGCGGGGGGGCTCTGGCGAGCAGTACTTC. Translating gives CASSLERGGSGEQYF. The entire variable domain, with the rest obtained from reference TRBV5-1 and TRBJ2-7, is as follows: KAGVTQTPRYLIKTRGQQVTLSCSPISGHRSVSWYQQTPGQGLQFLFEYFSETQRNKGNFPGRFSGRQFSNSRSEMNVSTLELGDSALYLCASSLERGGSGEQYFGPGTRLTVT.

The V gene is TRBV30, the J gene TRBJ1-1; D unresolved. This CDR3 comprises 16 residues. Looked up from germline, CDR1 is GTSNPN and CDR2 is SVGIG (reference sequence). The V and J ends lost 3 bases and 0 bases respectively, with 17 bases between them. This CDR3 is CAWRARGQIMNTEAFF. The CDR3 region has the DNA TGTGCCTGGAGGGCCCGGGGTCAGATAATGAACACTGAAGCTTTCTTT.

V gene TRBV9 combines with J gene TRBJ2-1; 10 bases line up with TRBD2. CDR3 length: 15 residues. Germline V CDR1 and CDR2: SGDLS, YYNGEE. With V trimmed by 2 bases and J by 7 bases, 6 bases remained unmatched. The CDR3 is CASSVSGRVVNEQFF. The CDR3 coding sequence is TGTGCCAGCAGCGTGAGCGGGAGGGTGGTAAATGAGCAGTTCTTC.